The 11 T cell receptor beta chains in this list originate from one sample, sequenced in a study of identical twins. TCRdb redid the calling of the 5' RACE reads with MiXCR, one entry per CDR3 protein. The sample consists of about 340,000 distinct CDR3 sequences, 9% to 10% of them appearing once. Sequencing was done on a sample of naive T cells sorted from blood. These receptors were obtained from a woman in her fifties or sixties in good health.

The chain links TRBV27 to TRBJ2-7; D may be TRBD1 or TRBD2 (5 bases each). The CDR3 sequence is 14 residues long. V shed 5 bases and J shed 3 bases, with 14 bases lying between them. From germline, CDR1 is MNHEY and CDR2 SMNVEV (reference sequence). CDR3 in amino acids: CASSPGTPVYEQYV. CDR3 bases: TGTGCCAGCAGTCCCGGGACCCCGGTCTACGAGCAGTACGTC.

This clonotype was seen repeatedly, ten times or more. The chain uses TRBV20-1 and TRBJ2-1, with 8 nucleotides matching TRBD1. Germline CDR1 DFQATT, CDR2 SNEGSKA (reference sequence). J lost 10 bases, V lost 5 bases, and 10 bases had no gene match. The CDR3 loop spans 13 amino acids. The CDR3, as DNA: TGCAGTGCTGGACAGGGATTATGGGGAGAGCAGTTCTTC. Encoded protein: CSAGQGLWGEQFF.

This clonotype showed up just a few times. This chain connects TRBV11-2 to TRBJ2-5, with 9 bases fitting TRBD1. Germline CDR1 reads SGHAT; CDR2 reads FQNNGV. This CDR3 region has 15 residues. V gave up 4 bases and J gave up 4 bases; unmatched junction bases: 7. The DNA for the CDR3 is TGTGCCAGCAGCTCGGGACAGGGTTTACGAGAGACCCAGTACTTC. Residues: CASSSGQGLRETQYF.

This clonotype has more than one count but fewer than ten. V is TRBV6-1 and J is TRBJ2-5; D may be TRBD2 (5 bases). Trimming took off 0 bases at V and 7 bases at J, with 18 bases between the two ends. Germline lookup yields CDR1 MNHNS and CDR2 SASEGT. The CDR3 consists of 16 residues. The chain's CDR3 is CASSEARLANEGTQYF. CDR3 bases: TGTGCCAGCAGTGAAGCCCGACTCGCCAATGAGGGGACCCAGTACTTC.

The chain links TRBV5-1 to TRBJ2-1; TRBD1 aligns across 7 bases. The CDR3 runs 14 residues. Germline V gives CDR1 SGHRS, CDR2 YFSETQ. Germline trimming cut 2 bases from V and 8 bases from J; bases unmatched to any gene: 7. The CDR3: CASSFDRARDEQFF. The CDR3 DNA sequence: TGCGCCAGCAGCTTTGACAGGGCAAGGGATGAGCAGTTCTTC.

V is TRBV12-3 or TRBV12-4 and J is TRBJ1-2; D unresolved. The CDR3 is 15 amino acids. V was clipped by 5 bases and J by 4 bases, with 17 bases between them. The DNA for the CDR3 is TGTGCCAGCAGTGCAGCGCAGGAACGCATCTATGGCTACACCTTC. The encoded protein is CASSAAQERIYGYTF.

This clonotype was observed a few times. The CDR3 protein is CASSREGRDPGQFF. The CDR3 nucleotides read TGTGCCAGCAGCAGAGAGGGTCGGGACCCGGGGCAGTTCTTC. This chain links TRBV9 with TRBJ2-1; D is tentatively TRBD1 or TRBD2 (5 bases each). This CDR3 region has 14 residues. Germline V gene lookup returns CDR1 SGDLS and CDR2 YYNGEE. V lost 4 bases to trimming and J lost 12 bases, with 20 bases between them.

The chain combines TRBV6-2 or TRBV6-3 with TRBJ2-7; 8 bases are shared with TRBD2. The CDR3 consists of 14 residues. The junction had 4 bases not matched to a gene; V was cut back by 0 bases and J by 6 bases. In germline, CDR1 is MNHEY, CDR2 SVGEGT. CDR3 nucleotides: TGTGCCAGCAGTTACTCACTCGCGGGAGGCGAGCAGTACTTC. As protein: CASSYSLAGGEQYF.

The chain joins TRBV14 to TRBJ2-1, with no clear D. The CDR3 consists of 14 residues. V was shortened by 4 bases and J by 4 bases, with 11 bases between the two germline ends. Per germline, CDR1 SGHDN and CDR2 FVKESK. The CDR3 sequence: CASSPVWEYNEQFF. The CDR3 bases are TGTGCCAGCAGCCCAGTGTGGGAATACAATGAGCAGTTCTTC.

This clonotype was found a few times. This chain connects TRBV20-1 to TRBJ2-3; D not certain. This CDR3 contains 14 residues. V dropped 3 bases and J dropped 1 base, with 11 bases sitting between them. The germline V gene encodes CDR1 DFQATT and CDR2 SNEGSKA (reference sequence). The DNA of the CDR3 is TGCAGTGCTAGTGGAGTTAAGCGCACAGATACGCAGTATTTT. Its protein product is CSASGVKRTDTQYF.

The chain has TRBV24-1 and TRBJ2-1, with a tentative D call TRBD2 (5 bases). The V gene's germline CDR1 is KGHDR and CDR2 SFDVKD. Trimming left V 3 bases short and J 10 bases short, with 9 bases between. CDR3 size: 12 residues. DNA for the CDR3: TGTGCCACCAGTGATGCTCCGGGGGAGCAGTTCTTC. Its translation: CATSDAPGEQFF.